These T cell receptor beta chains were read from a single sample in a study of blood T cell repertoires in COVID-19. Clones were read by immunoSEQ multiplex PCR, and TCRdb kept only the in-frame ones, dropping some. Of approximately 200,000 clones listed, 86% are singletons. Material: PBMCs or T cells enriched from blood (not recorded which). The receptors were sampled from a woman in her 30s who had been exposed to COVID-19. CDR3s include the opening cysteine and the closing phenylalanine or tryptophan. The D gene is left open where the match is weak. Not every row has a clone size; where given, it reads once, few, many or a size class.

abundance,j_gene,d_gene,v_gene,CDR3nt,CDR3aa
.,TRBJ2-7,TRBD1,TRBV12-3/TRBV12-4,TGTGCCAGCAGCCCCGGGACAGGCTACGAGCAGTACTTC,CASSPGTGYEQYF
.,TRBJ1-4,TRBD1,TRBV19,TGTGCCAGTACCCCCGGGACAGGGGGCGTTGAAAAACTGTTTTTT,CASTPGTGGVEKLFF
once,TRBJ1-2,.,TRBV10-2,TGCGCCAGCAGTGAATCTCTCTATGGCTACACCTTC,CASSESLYGYTF
few,TRBJ2-1,TRBD1,TRBV7-2,TGTGCCAGCAGCTACGACAGGGTGAGGGTCAATGAGCAGTTCTTC,CASSYDRVRVNEQFF
.,TRBJ2-1,TRBD1,TRBV5-4,TGTGCCAGCAGCTCAAAGGACAGGGGGACCCATGAGCAGTTCTTC,CASSSKDRGTHEQFF
once,TRBJ1-2,TRBD1,TRBV18,TGTGCCACCTTCTCTCTAAGGACAGGAGTTACGGGTGGCTACACCTTC,CATFSLRTGVTGGYTF
.,TRBJ1-5,TRBD1,TRBV19,TGTGCCAGTAGTATAGATCTACAGGGGGGAGAGCCCCAGCATTTT,CASSIDLQGGEPQHF
.,TRBJ1-1,.,TRBV9,TGTGCCAGCAGCGTAGCTGTGGGGGGTACTGAAGCTTTCTTT,CASSVAVGGTEAFF
.,TRBJ1-3,.,TRBV9,TGTGCCAGCAGCGTATCAGGAACAGGATACTCTGGAAACACCATATATTTT,CASSVSGTGYSGNTIYF
.,TRBJ1-5,.,TRBV5-1,TGCGCCAGCAAACCACGACCAAGTGGGGAGCAGCCCCAGCATTTT,CASKPRPSGEQPQHF
.,TRBJ2-7,TRBD2,TRBV7-8,TGTGCCAGCAGCCGGGGGGGATCAAGCTCCTACGAGCAGTACTTC,CASSRGGSSSYEQYF
.,TRBJ1-4,.,TRBV5-6,TGTGCCAGCAGCTTAATACAGGCGATAAATGAAAAACTGTTTTTT,CASSLIQAINEKLFF
.,TRBJ1-5,TRBD1,TRBV27,TGTGCCAGCAGCTCCTTGGGGCAGGGGGCAGACGATCAGCCCCAGCATTTT,CASSSLGQGADDQPQHF
.,TRBJ2-2,.,TRBV6-5,TGTGCCAGCAGCACCGTTACAAGAAACACCGGGGAGCTGTTTTTT,CASSTVTRNTGELFF
.,TRBJ2-7,.,TRBV27,TGTGCCAGCAGTTTAGGGACACTTTACGAGCAGTACTTC,CASSLGTLYEQYF
.,TRBJ2-7,.,TRBV15,TGTGCCACAGGACTGATCTACGAGCAGTACTTC,CATGLIYEQYF
.,TRBJ2-7,.,TRBV30,TGTGCCTGGAGCTTACGGTACGAGCAGTACTTC,CAWSLRYEQYF
.,TRBJ1-1,.,TRBV10-3,TGTGCCATCAGCCCAGGGATAGCTGAAGCTTTCTTT,CAISPGIAEAFF
.,TRBJ2-2,TRBD1,TRBV29-1,TGCAGCGTGTTGTGGATAGGCTGGGACAGGGGGAACACCGGGGAGCTGTTTTTT,CSVLWIGWDRGNTGELFF
.,TRBJ1-4,.,TRBV2,TGTGCCAGCGGACTGCTACAAGAAAAACTGTTTTTT,CASGLLQEKLFF
.,TRBJ2-3,TRBD1,TRBV24-1,TGTGCCACCAGTGATCGCCGCAGGACAGGCTCTAGCACAGATACGCAGTATTTT,CATSDRRRTGSSTDTQYF
once,TRBJ2-1,TRBD1,TRBV6-5,TGTGCCAGCAGCCAGGGGGACTCCTACAATGAGCAGTTCTTC,CASSQGDSYNEQFF
.,TRBJ1-2,TRBD1,TRBV2,TGTGCCAGCATTCAGGGGGCGTCTGGCTACACCTTC,CASIQGASGYTF
.,TRBJ1-2,TRBD1,TRBV29-1,TGCAGCGTTGATTCGCGGGACAGGGGAGGCTACACCTTC,CSVDSRDRGGYTF
.,TRBJ1-1,.,TRBV27,TGTGCCACCGGGGGTTCGGGGACTGAAGCTTTCTTT,CATGGSGTEAFF
.,TRBJ2-1,TRBD2,TRBV9,TGTGCCAGCAGCGTAGATCTAGCGGGGGGTAATGAGCAGTTCTTC,CASSVDLAGGNEQFF
.,TRBJ2-3,.,TRBV6-1,TGTGCCAGCAGTGAAGCGTACACAGATACGCAGTATTTT,CASSEAYTDTQYF
.,TRBJ1-2,TRBD1,TRBV5-1,TGCGCCAGCAGCTTTGATACAGGGGGCTATGGCTACACCTTC,CASSFDTGGYGYTF
.,TRBJ2-7,TRBD2,TRBV24-1,TGTGCCACCAGTGGGACTAGCGGGGGGGCTTTTTACGAGCAGTACTTC,CATSGTSGGAFYEQYF
.,TRBJ2-7,.,TRBV30,TGTGCCTGGAGTGTAGGCCTCTCGGGGGAGCAGTACTTC,CAWSVGLSGEQYF
.,TRBJ2-2,TRBD2,TRBV4-2,TGTGCCAGCAGCCGAGGACTAGCGGATGCGAACACCGGGGAGCTGTTTTTT,CASSRGLADANTGELFF
.,TRBJ1-4,.,TRBV19,TGTGCCAGTGGATCCGTGAGGGGAGGGACTAATGAAAAACTGTTTTTT,CASGSVRGGTNEKLFF
few,TRBJ1-1,.,TRBV2,TGTGCCAGCAGCGGGATCCCTCCGTCGGCTTTCTTT,CASSGIPPSAFF
.,TRBJ2-1,.,TRBV10-3,TGTGCCATCAGTGAGTCGGTGCGGATGAATGAGCAGTTCTTC,CAISESVRMNEQFF
.,TRBJ2-3,.,TRBV9,TGTGCCAGCAGCGCATCATTAACGGGTTCTAGCACAGATACGCAGTATTTT,CASSASLTGSSTDTQYF
.,TRBJ1-1,.,TRBV24-1,TGTGCCACCAGTGAGAATGACATCACTGAAGCTTTCTTT,CATSENDITEAFF
few,TRBJ1-2,.,TRBV5-1,TGCGCCAGCAGCCGGGACTCTGCGGCTAGGTATGGCTACACCTTC,CASSRDSAARYGYTF
.,TRBJ2-3,.,TRBV10-3,TGTGCCAGCCTATTGGGGCAGGCCACAGATACGCAGTATTTT,CASLLGQATDTQYF
.,TRBJ2-1,TRBD1,TRBV5-1,TGCGCCAGCAGCTTGGGGGACAGGGACCATGAGCAGTTCTTC,CASSLGDRDHEQFF
.,TRBJ1-2,.,TRBV28,TGTGCTACGGGTAACTATGGCTACACCTTC,CATGNYGYTF
few,TRBJ1-1,.,TRBV27,TGTGCCAGCAGTTTAACAGGAGCCATGAACACTGAAGCTTTCTTT,CASSLTGAMNTEAFF
.,TRBJ1-1,TRBD1,TRBV2,TGTGCCAGCAGTGACGTTCAGGACAGGGGTCGCACTGAAGCTTTCTTT,CASSDVQDRGRTEAFF
.,TRBJ1-3,.,TRBV5-6,TGTGCCAGCAGCTGGCCCACAGGGAGCTCTGGAAACACCATATATTTT,CASSWPTGSSGNTIYF
.,TRBJ2-7,TRBD1,TRBV7-9,TGTGCCAGCAGCCAAAAACCGACAGGGCTCTACGAGCAGTACTTC,CASSQKPTGLYEQYF
.,TRBJ1-1,.,TRBV7-2,TGTGCCAGCAGCTTGTGGGGCGGGAACACTGAAGCTTTCTTT,CASSLWGGNTEAFF
.,TRBJ1-2,.,TRBV27,TGTGCCAGCAGTTGGGGCCGGACGGCATTCTATGGCTACACCTTC,CASSWGRTAFYGYTF
.,TRBJ2-7,TRBD1,TRBV24-1,TGTGCCACCAGTGATGGCGGGACAGGGCATCGAGAGCAGTACTTC,CATSDGGTGHREQYF
.,TRBJ1-1,TRBD1,TRBV3-1/TRBV3-2,TGTGCCAGCAGCCTACACAGGGGTGACACTGAAGCTTTCTTT,CASSLHRGDTEAFF
once,TRBJ1-1,TRBD1,TRBV30,TGTGCCTGGGGGACAGGGACCCCCGGGGCTTTCTTT,CAWGTGTPGAFF
.,TRBJ1-5,.,TRBV6-5,TGTGCCAGCAATGCAGGGGCGTTTAGCAATCAGCCCCAGCATTTT,CASNAGAFSNQPQHF
.,TRBJ1-6,.,TRBV3-1/TRBV3-2,TGTGCCAGCAGCCCTTTGAAGGGCGGGTCACCCCTCCACTTT,CASSPLKGGSPLHF
.,TRBJ1-2,.,TRBV14,TGTGCCAGCAGCCAAGATTTGGGGGCAAACTATGGCTACACCTTC,CASSQDLGANYGYTF
.,TRBJ1-3,TRBD1,TRBV7-4,TGTGCCAGCAGCCCGGGACAGCGGAACACCATATATTTT,CASSPGQRNTIYF